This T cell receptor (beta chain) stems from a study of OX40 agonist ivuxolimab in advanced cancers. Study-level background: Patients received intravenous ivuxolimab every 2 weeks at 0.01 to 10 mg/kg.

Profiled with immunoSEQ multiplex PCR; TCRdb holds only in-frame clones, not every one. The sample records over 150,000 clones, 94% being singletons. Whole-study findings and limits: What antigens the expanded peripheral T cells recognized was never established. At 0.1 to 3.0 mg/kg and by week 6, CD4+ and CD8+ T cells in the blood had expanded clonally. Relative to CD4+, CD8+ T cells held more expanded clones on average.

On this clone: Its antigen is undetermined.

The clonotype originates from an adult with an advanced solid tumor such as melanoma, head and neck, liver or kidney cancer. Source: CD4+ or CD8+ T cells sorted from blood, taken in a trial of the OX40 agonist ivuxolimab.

The CDR3 sequence: CASSLGAGGPTDTQYF. As DNA, the CDR3 is TGTGCCAGCAGCTTGGGCGCGGGGGGCCCCACAGATACGCAGTATTTT. The V and J genes are TRBV7-7 and TRBJ2-3, with 8 bases identical to TRBD2. CDR3 length equals 16 residues. The germline CDR1 and CDR2 sequences are SSHAT and FNYEAQ (reference sequence). V was pared by 3 bases and J by 2 bases, with 7 bases of the junction left unmatched.